Sequencing of this TCR beta chain was carried out in a study of T cells in Graves' hyperthyroidism and ophthalmopathy (dated by TCRdb to about 2019). Background on the whole study: Peripheral blood was collected at initial diagnosis, before any treatment. To identify distinguishing TCR V-J signatures, a discovery cohort of roughly 100 patients was used, comprising under 45 with Graves' ophthalmopathy and around 60 with stable Graves' hyperthyroidism. Whether ophthalmopathy could be predicted prospectively was tested in an independent validation cohort made up of roughly 19 hyperthyroidism patients plus 17 patients who later progressed to ophthalmopathy. For training and testing, the roughly 97 patients in the discovery cohort were randomly divided in a 7:3 ratio. The study also compared thyroid tissue and blood T-cell repertoires from five or six Graves' hyperthyroidism patients. After sampling, hyperthyroidism patients received methimazole starting at 30 mg daily, and ophthalmopathy patients received high-dose intravenous methylprednisolone. According to the paper, TCR Vbeta CDR3 sequencing was carried out on approximately 140 peripheral blood samples, which came from over 40 ophthalmopathy, fewer than 80 hyperthyroidism and approximately 17 progressor patients. Broader findings and caveats from the paper: In cross-validation, a model built on a 13 V-J signature told ophthalmopathy apart from stable hyperthyroidism with approximately 90% sensitivity and around 84% specificity, and in testing the same model reached 80%/75%. In validation, progression to ophthalmopathy was predicted by the model with around 71% sensitivity and nearly 75% specificity, a median of about 6.4 months before onset. Most expanded thyroid clonotypes (frequency above 0.001) were also detected in blood, suggesting blood repertoires may reflect thyroid immune responses. No statistical method was used to set the sample size in advance, and investigators knew the group allocation.

Amplification of TCR beta CDR3 regions was carried out from RNA transcripts. The first round of RT-PCR for the TCR CDR3 was performed with the HTBI primer set and the Qiagen OneStep RT-PCR kit. The libraries were constructed in a second round of multiplex PCR and then size-selected and purified. Paired-end sequencing of the libraries was performed with 100 bp reads on an Illumina HiSeq2000. Under the source paper's analysis protocol: SOAPnuke was used to process the raw data, throwing out any read that contained adapters or uncalled bases, had a mean Phred below 15, or lacked an exact constant-primer or identifier match. High-quality paired reads were merged with COPE v1.2.5, and unique nucleotide sequences were defined as clonotypes. MiTCR v1.1 was used to align the clonotypes against IMGT TRBV, TRBD and TRBJ reference segments. The analysis was restricted to V-J combinations with a frequency above 0.0001, which together covered roughly 99% of the repertoires. A TCS score was defined as the ratio of F50 (clonal expansion) to E x V (chaos), with BLOSUM62-based TCRdist applied between CDR3 peptides within each V-J. Welch's t-statistics and random forest reduced roughly 530 V-J features to fewer than 15, which were used in a naive Bayes classifier (R e1071). TCRdb reprocessed the public reads (quality trimming at Q25 with fastp, clone calling with MiXCR) and kept in-frame beta chains. Rows with a matching CDR3 protein are joined into one entry that keeps the most common DNA and genes. It is TCRdb's table, rather than the study itself, that gives the V and J calls and clone size. Here the sample has 250,000 or so distinct CDR3 sequences; less than 20% occur a single time. Of the sample, less than 35% falls within the top ten clones.

In the ophthalmopathy patients, disease was moderately to severely active, with a Clinical Activity Score of 3 or more, a NOSPECS grade of 4 or more, and a duration of less than 3 months. The study excluded patients with uncontrolled infections, other autoimmune diseases, pregnancy or lactation. Diagnoses relied on clinical symptoms, serum thyroxine and TRAb, thyroid ultrasound and orbital computed tomography. PBMCs were isolated from about 10 ml of fresh peripheral blood by Ficoll-Paque density gradient centrifugation. Total RNA was extracted with Trizol reagent, and quality was checked on an Agilent 2100 Bioanalyzer. This clonotype was observed at least ten times. It has no known antigen specificity. No much larger clone is present one base from it, and per-base qualities are unavailable. The sequence was collected from a young woman with Graves' ophthalmopathy. The sequencing sample was made of blood.

The DNA reads as follows: TGCAGTGCTAGAGATGGGAGCACAGATACGCAGTATTTT. Its protein is CSARDGSTDTQYF. The chain is encoded by TRBV20-1 joined to TRBJ2-3; no D gene is confidently identified. From the cysteine up to the phenylalanine, the CDR3 has a length of 13 residues. Only the CDR3 portion is preserved as DNA: 39 bases, with reading frame beginning at the first base. V gives up 0 bases and J gives up 0 bases, and the segment between their germline ends measures 4 bases. Taken from the germline V gene (reference sequence), the CDR1 and CDR2 loops are DFQATT and SNEGSKA.